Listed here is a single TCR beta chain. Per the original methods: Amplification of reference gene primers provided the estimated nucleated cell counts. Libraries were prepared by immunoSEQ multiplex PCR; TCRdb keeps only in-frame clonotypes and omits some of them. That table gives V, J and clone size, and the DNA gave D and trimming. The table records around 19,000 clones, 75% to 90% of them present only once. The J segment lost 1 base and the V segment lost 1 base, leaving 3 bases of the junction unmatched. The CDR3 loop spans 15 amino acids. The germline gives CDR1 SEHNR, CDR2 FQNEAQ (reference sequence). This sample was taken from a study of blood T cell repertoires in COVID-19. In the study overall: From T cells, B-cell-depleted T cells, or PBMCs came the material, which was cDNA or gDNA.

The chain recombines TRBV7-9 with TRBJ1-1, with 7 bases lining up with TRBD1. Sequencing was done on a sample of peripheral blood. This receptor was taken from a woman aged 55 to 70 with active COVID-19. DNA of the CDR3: TGTGCCAGCAGCTTAGGGGGGACAGAGAACACTGAAGCTTTCTTT. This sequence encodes CASSLGGTENTEAFF.